This is a list of T cell receptor beta chains from one sample in a study of T-cell reconstitution after alpha-beta-depleted transplantation in children. TCRdb reprocessed the PCR reads with MiXCR, giving one entry per CDR3 protein. In the table there are around 440,000 distinct CDR3 sequences, 16% of which are singletons. This specimen consisted of PBMCs, mostly from graft donor cells, obtained 360 days after TCRalphabeta/CD19-depleted stem cell transplant. These receptors all stem from a boy younger than two who had a stem cell transplant for Wiskott-Aldrich syndrome, so the T cells may come from the graft donor. Both conserved end residues are part of each CDR3. The D gene is left open where the match is weak. Rows may omit the clone size; those that give it use once, few, many or a size class.

d_gene: TRBD2; abundance: .; j_gene: TRBJ2-3; v_gene: TRBV11-2; CDR3aa: CASSLTGGDTQYF; CDR3nt: TGTGCCAGCAGCTTAACGGGGGGAGATACGCAGTATTTT
d_gene: .; abundance: few; j_gene: TRBJ2-7; v_gene: TRBV12-3/TRBV12-4; CDR3aa: CASSPGESSFYEQYF; CDR3nt: TGTGCCAGCAGTCCGGGGGAGTCCTCCTTCTACGAGCAGTACTTC
d_gene: TRBD2; abundance: many; j_gene: TRBJ2-5; v_gene: TRBV7-7; CDR3aa: CASSLGGRGETQYF; CDR3nt: TGTGCCAGCAGCTTAGGCGGGAGGGGAGAGACCCAGTACTTC
d_gene: TRBD1; abundance: .; j_gene: TRBJ2-7; v_gene: TRBV6-2/TRBV6-3; CDR3aa: CASTPRTGGYEQYF; CDR3nt: TGTGCCAGCACCCCCCGGACAGGGGGCTACGAGCAGTACTTC
d_gene: TRBD2; abundance: .; j_gene: TRBJ2-6; v_gene: TRBV3-1; CDR3aa: CASSQEGLSLSGANVLTF; CDR3nt: TGTGCCAGCAGCCAAGAGGGACTATCCCTTTCTGGGGCCAACGTCCTGACTTTC
d_gene: .; abundance: few; j_gene: TRBJ2-7; v_gene: TRBV4-1; CDR3aa: CASSQKESQNPVYEQYF; CDR3nt: TGCGCCAGCAGCCAAAAGGAATCCCAGAACCCCGTCTACGAGCAGTACTTC
d_gene: .; abundance: .; j_gene: TRBJ2-1; v_gene: TRBV19; CDR3aa: CASSIITGPNEQFF; CDR3nt: TGTGCCAGTAGTATAATCACAGGTCCCAATGAGCAGTTCTTC
d_gene: .; abundance: few; j_gene: TRBJ2-3; v_gene: TRBV20-1; CDR3aa: CSAMKRLTDTQYF; CDR3nt: TGCAGTGCTATGAAGCGGCTTACAGATACGCAGTATTTT
d_gene: .; abundance: few; j_gene: TRBJ2-3; v_gene: TRBV12-3/TRBV12-4; CDR3aa: CASSPLGGRLKDTQYF; CDR3nt: TGTGCCAGCAGTCCCCTAGGGGGACGCCTTAAGGATACGCAGTATTTT
d_gene: .; abundance: few; j_gene: TRBJ2-7; v_gene: TRBV24-1; CDR3aa: CATSPGPRHYEQYF; CDR3nt: TGTGCCACCAGCCCCGGACCGAGACACTACGAGCAGTACTTC
d_gene: .; abundance: few; j_gene: TRBJ2-7; v_gene: TRBV2; CDR3aa: CVSARSTKYHEQYF; CDR3nt: TGTGTCAGCGCTAGGTCCACAAAGTACCACGAGCAGTACTTC
d_gene: TRBD2; abundance: many; j_gene: TRBJ2-1; v_gene: TRBV3-1; CDR3aa: CASSQDLTSGIYNEQFF; CDR3nt: TGTGCCAGCAGCCAAGATTTAACTAGCGGGATCTACAATGAGCAGTTCTTC
d_gene: TRBD1; abundance: few; j_gene: TRBJ1-3; v_gene: TRBV12-3/TRBV12-4; CDR3aa: CASSKDRGNTIYF; CDR3nt: TGTGCCAGCAGTAAGGACAGGGGAAACACCATATATTTT
d_gene: .; abundance: few; j_gene: TRBJ2-2; v_gene: TRBV20-1; CDR3aa: CSARDSLQGTYTGELFF; CDR3nt: TGCAGTGCTAGAGATTCTCTTCAGGGGACATACACCGGGGAGCTGTTTTTT
d_gene: .; abundance: .; j_gene: TRBJ1-5; v_gene: TRBV10-3; CDR3aa: CAISQGRGNQPQHF; CDR3nt: TGTGCCATCAGCCAGGGACGCGGCAATCAGCCCCAGCATTTT
d_gene: .; abundance: few; j_gene: TRBJ2-3; v_gene: TRBV11-2; CDR3aa: CASSLVGPPSTDTQYF; CDR3nt: TGTGCCAGCAGCTTAGTAGGGCCCCCTAGCACAGATACGCAGTATTTT
d_gene: .; abundance: .; j_gene: TRBJ1-2; v_gene: TRBV4-1; CDR3aa: CASSQVETQPQGYTF; CDR3nt: TGCGCCAGCAGCCAAGTTGAGACGCAACCCCAAGGCTACACCTTC
d_gene: TRBD1; abundance: many; j_gene: TRBJ2-5; v_gene: TRBV12-3/TRBV12-4; CDR3aa: CASSLRGGRETQYF; CDR3nt: TGTGCCAGCAGTTTAAGAGGGGGCAGGGAGACCCAGTACTTC
d_gene: TRBD2; abundance: few; j_gene: TRBJ2-7; v_gene: TRBV27; CDR3aa: CASSSTPSGRAAYEQYF; CDR3nt: TGTGCCAGCAGTTCGACCCCTAGCGGGAGGGCCGCCTACGAGCAGTACTTC
d_gene: .; abundance: many; j_gene: TRBJ2-7; v_gene: TRBV28; CDR3aa: CASSFIRHSYEQYF; CDR3nt: TGTGCCAGCAGTTTCATCCGCCACTCCTACGAGCAGTACTTC
d_gene: .; abundance: .; j_gene: TRBJ2-3; v_gene: TRBV20-1; CDR3aa: CSARFAKSTDTQYF; CDR3nt: TGCAGTGCTAGATTTGCCAAAAGCACAGATACGCAGTATTTT
d_gene: TRBD2; abundance: few; j_gene: TRBJ2-1; v_gene: TRBV11-1; CDR3aa: CASSLSTIAGGMSNEQFF; CDR3nt: TGTGCCAGCAGCTTAAGCACTATAGCGGGGGGGATGAGCAATGAGCAGTTCTTC
d_gene: .; abundance: .; j_gene: TRBJ2-5; v_gene: TRBV29-1; CDR3aa: CSVGQGRSNQETQYF; CDR3nt: TGCAGCGTAGGACAAGGACGGTCGAACCAAGAGACCCAGTACTTC
d_gene: TRBD2; abundance: many; j_gene: TRBJ2-2; v_gene: TRBV12-3/TRBV12-4; CDR3aa: CASSLWKREGDTGELFF; CDR3nt: TGTGCCAGCAGTTTGTGGAAGCGGGAGGGGGACACCGGGGAGCTGTTTTTT
d_gene: TRBD1; abundance: few; j_gene: TRBJ1-4; v_gene: TRBV20-1; CDR3aa: CSAISGGDEKLFF; CDR3nt: TGCAGTGCAATCTCAGGGGGGGATGAAAAACTGTTTTTT
d_gene: TRBD1; abundance: few; j_gene: TRBJ2-7; v_gene: TRBV5-1; CDR3aa: CASSPGQGFSYEQYF; CDR3nt: TGCGCCAGCAGCCCGGGACAGGGATTCTCCTACGAGCAGTACTTC
d_gene: .; abundance: .; j_gene: TRBJ1-1; v_gene: TRBV7-9; CDR3aa: CASSIGPNTEAFF; CDR3nt: TGTGCCAGCAGCATAGGCCCGAACACTGAAGCTTTCTTT
d_gene: .; abundance: few; j_gene: TRBJ2-3; v_gene: TRBV6-5; CDR3aa: CASSYLGVKYF; CDR3nt: TGTGCCAGCAGTTACCTAGGGGTTAAGTATTTT
d_gene: .; abundance: few; j_gene: TRBJ2-1; v_gene: TRBV18; CDR3aa: CASSPGAVAEQFF; CDR3nt: TGTGCCAGCTCACCAGGAGCGGTTGCTGAGCAGTTCTTC
d_gene: .; abundance: .; j_gene: TRBJ2-5; v_gene: TRBV6-5; CDR3aa: CASSYGLTRETQYF; CDR3nt: TGTGCCAGCAGTTATGGCCTCACTCGGGAGACCCAGTACTTC
d_gene: TRBD2; abundance: .; j_gene: TRBJ2-4; v_gene: TRBV7-2; CDR3aa: CASSFGGAGAKNIQYF; CDR3nt: TGTGCCAGCAGCTTCGGGGGGGCCGGGGCCAAAAACATTCAGTACTTC
d_gene: TRBD1; abundance: .; j_gene: TRBJ2-2; v_gene: TRBV6-5; CDR3aa: CASSYLGTENTGELFF; CDR3nt: TGTGCCAGCAGTTACCTAGGGACAGAAAACACCGGGGAGCTGTTTTTT
d_gene: .; abundance: many; j_gene: TRBJ2-3; v_gene: TRBV4-3; CDR3aa: CASSRQGTDTQYF; CDR3nt: TGCGCCAGCAGCCGGCAGGGCACAGATACGCAGTATTTT
d_gene: .; abundance: .; j_gene: TRBJ2-7; v_gene: TRBV29-1; CDR3aa: CSVVDLAEQYF; CDR3nt: TGCAGCGTTGTTGATCTGGCCGAGCAGTACTTC
d_gene: .; abundance: few; j_gene: TRBJ2-1; v_gene: TRBV5-5; CDR3aa: CATTVGPYNEQFF; CDR3nt: TGTGCCACCACGGTAGGTCCCTACAATGAGCAGTTCTTC
d_gene: .; abundance: .; j_gene: TRBJ1-2; v_gene: TRBV29-1; CDR3aa: CSVLRVHGGGYTF; CDR3nt: TGCAGCGTTCTAAGGGTACACGGGGGTGGCTACACCTTC
d_gene: .; abundance: .; j_gene: TRBJ2-7; v_gene: TRBV2; CDR3aa: CASRRAREDYEQYF; CDR3nt: TGTGCCAGCAGAAGAGCGAGGGAAGACTACGAGCAGTACTTC
d_gene: .; abundance: .; j_gene: TRBJ2-1; v_gene: TRBV2; CDR3aa: CASSGMGRNEQFF; CDR3nt: TGTGCCAGCAGTGGGATGGGACGGAATGAGCAGTTCTTC
d_gene: .; abundance: .; j_gene: TRBJ2-7; v_gene: TRBV12-3/TRBV12-4; CDR3aa: CASSPPPHRDEQYF; CDR3nt: TGTGCCAGCAGCCCCCCCCCCCACAGGGACGAGCAGTACTTC
d_gene: .; abundance: .; j_gene: TRBJ2-4; v_gene: TRBV20-1; CDR3aa: CSASGDRAKNIQYF; CDR3nt: TGCAGTGCTAGTGGGGACCGAGCCAAAAACATTCAGTACTTC
d_gene: TRBD2; abundance: .; j_gene: TRBJ2-1; v_gene: TRBV15; CDR3aa: CATSRDGRGSYNEQFF; CDR3nt: TGTGCCACCAGCAGAGACGGGAGGGGATCCTACAATGAGCAGTTCTTC
d_gene: .; abundance: few; j_gene: TRBJ2-1; v_gene: TRBV5-1; CDR3aa: CASSLVYGLSSYNEQFF; CDR3nt: TGCGCCAGCAGCTTGGTATACGGCCTGAGCTCCTACAATGAGCAGTTCTTC
d_gene: .; abundance: .; j_gene: TRBJ2-5; v_gene: TRBV4-3; CDR3aa: CASSQEGREAETQYF; CDR3nt: TGCGCCAGCAGCCAAGAGGGACGCGAGGCAGAGACCCAGTACTTC
d_gene: .; abundance: few; j_gene: TRBJ2-7; v_gene: TRBV7-2; CDR3aa: CASSPSSPFGQYF; CDR3nt: TGTGCCAGCAGCCCTAGTAGTCCGTTCGGGCAGTACTTC
d_gene: TRBD2; abundance: few; j_gene: TRBJ2-5; v_gene: TRBV4-2; CDR3aa: CASSPFFAGGTSGRAKTQYF; CDR3nt: TGTGCCAGCAGCCCTTTCTTCGCAGGGGGCACTAGCGGGAGGGCCAAGACCCAGTACTTC
d_gene: .; abundance: few; j_gene: TRBJ2-2; v_gene: TRBV10-3; CDR3aa: CAIRNTANTGELFF; CDR3nt: TGTGCCATCAGGAATACAGCGAACACCGGGGAGCTGTTTTTT
d_gene: .; abundance: few; j_gene: TRBJ2-7; v_gene: TRBV13; CDR3aa: CASSHLPSLYEQYF; CDR3nt: TGTGCCAGCAGTCACCTCCCAAGCCTTTACGAGCAGTACTTC
d_gene: .; abundance: few; j_gene: TRBJ2-1; v_gene: TRBV24-1; CDR3aa: CATSDLPSPGHKGRYNEQFF; CDR3nt: TGTGCCACCAGTGATTTACCGTCTCCGGGACACAAAGGGAGGTACAATGAGCAGTTCTTC
d_gene: TRBD2; abundance: .; j_gene: TRBJ2-5; v_gene: TRBV7-8; CDR3aa: CASSSSLAGALTFQETQYF; CDR3nt: TGTGCCAGCAGCTCCTCACTAGCGGGGGCCTTAACATTCCAAGAGACCCAGTACTTC
d_gene: .; abundance: .; j_gene: TRBJ2-2; v_gene: TRBV10-2; CDR3aa: CASSESWSSVFGELFF; CDR3nt: TGCGCCAGCAGTGAGTCGTGGTCTAGTGTTTTCGGGGAGCTGTTTTTT
d_gene: TRBD2; abundance: few; j_gene: TRBJ2-2; v_gene: TRBV29-1; CDR3aa: CSVRYSPGGIGELFF; CDR3nt: TGCAGCGTTCGGTATAGCCCGGGAGGAATCGGGGAGCTGTTTTTT
d_gene: TRBD2; abundance: few; j_gene: TRBJ2-7; v_gene: TRBV5-1; CDR3aa: CASRAPGTSGSYEQYF; CDR3nt: TGCGCCAGCAGGGCCCCCGGGACTAGCGGGTCCTACGAGCAGTACTTC
d_gene: .; abundance: .; j_gene: TRBJ2-3; v_gene: TRBV12-3/TRBV12-4; CDR3aa: CASSFVRKDTQYF; CDR3nt: TGTGCCAGCAGTTTTGTCAGAAAAGATACGCAGTATTTT